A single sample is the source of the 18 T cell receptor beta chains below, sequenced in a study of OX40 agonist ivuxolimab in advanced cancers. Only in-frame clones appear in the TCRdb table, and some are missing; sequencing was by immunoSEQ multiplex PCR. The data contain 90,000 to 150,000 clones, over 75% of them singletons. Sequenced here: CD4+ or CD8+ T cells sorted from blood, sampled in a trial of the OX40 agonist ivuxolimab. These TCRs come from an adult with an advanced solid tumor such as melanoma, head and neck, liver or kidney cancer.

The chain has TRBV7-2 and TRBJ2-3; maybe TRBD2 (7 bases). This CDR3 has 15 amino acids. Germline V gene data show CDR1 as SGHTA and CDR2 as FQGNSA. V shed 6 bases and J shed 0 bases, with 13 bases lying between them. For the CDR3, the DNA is TGTGCCAGCAGGCGGCGGGGGCAGAGCACAGATACGCAGTATTTT. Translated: CASRRRGQSTDTQYF.

CDR3 coding DNA: TGTGCCAGCAGCGTAGGATTTACTGTCACTGAAGCTTTCTTT. Protein: CASSVGFTVTEAFF. This chain connects TRBV9 to TRBJ1-1; no definite D call. Germline CDR1 and CDR2: SGDLS and YYNGEE. The germline V and J ends were trimmed by 0 bases and 4 bases, with 10 bases remaining between them. The length of the CDR3 is 14 residues.

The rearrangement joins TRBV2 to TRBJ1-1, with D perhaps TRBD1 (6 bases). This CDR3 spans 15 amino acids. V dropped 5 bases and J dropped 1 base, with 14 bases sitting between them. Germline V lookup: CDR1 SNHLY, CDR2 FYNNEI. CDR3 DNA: TGTGCCAGCAGTCCAAGGAGGGACAAGAACACTGAAGCTTTCTTT. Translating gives CASSPRRDKNTEAFF.

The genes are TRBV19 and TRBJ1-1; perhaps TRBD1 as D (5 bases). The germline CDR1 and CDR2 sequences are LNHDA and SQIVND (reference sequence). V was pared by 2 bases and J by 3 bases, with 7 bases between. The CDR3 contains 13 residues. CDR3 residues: CASSILGDTEAFF. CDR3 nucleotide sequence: TGTGCCAGTAGTATATTGGGGGACACTGAAGCTTTCTTT.

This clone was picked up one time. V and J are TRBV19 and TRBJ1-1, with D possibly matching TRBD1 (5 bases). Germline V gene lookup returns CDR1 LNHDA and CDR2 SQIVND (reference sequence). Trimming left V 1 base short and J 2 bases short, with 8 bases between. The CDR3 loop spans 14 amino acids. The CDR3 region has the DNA TGTGCCAGTAGTATAGGGGGCCGAAACACTGAAGCTTTCTTT. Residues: CASSIGGRNTEAFF.

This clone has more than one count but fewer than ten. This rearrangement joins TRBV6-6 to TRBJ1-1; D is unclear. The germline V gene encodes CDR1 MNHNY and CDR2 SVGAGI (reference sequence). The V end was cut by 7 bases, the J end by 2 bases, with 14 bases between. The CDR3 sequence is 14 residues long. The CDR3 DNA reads TGTGCCAGCACCCCCCCGGGGTTAAACACTGAAGCTTTCTTT. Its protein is CASTPPGLNTEAFF.

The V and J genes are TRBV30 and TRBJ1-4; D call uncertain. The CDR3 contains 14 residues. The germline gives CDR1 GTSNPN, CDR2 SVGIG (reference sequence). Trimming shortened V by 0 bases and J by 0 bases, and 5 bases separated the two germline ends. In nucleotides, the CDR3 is TGTGCCTGGAGTGTCGGAGCAACTAATGAAAAACTGTTTTTT. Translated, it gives CAWSVGATNEKLFF.

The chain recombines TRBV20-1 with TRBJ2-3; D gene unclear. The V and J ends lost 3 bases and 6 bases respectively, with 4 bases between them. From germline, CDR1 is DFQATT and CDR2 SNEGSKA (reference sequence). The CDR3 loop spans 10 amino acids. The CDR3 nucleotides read TGCAGTGCTAGCGGGGATACGCAGTATTTT. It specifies CSASGDTQYF.

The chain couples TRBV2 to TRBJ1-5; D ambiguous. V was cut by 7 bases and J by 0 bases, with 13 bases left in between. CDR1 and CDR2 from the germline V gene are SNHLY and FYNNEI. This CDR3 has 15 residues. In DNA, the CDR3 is TGTGCCAGCACCTCGGGAGGGCTTAGCAATCAGCCCCAGCATTTT. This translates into CASTSGGLSNQPQHF.

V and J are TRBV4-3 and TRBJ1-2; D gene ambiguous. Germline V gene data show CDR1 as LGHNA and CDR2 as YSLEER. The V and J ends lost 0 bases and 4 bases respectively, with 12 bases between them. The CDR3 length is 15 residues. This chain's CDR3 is CASSQDRGFPYGYTF. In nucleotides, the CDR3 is TGCGCCAGCAGCCAAGATCGAGGTTTCCCCTATGGCTACACCTTC.

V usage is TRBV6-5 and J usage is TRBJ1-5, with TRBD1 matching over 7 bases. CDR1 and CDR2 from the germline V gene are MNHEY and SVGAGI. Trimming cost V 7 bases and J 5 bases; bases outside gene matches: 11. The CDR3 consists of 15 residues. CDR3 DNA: TGTGCCAGCATAGGCCGTGACAGGGCTGATCAGCCCCAGCATTTT. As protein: CASIGRDRADQPQHF.

CDR3 loop: CASSPGASGGGFAYEQYF. CDR3 nucleotides: TGTGCCAGCAGCCCTGGGGCTAGCGGGGGGGGATTCGCCTACGAGCAGTACTTC. The genes are TRBV9 and TRBJ2-7, with 12 bases fitting TRBD2. The length of the CDR3 is 18 residues. With V trimmed by 4 bases and J by 2 bases, 13 bases remained unmatched. Germline loops: CDR1 SGDLS, CDR2 YYNGEE.

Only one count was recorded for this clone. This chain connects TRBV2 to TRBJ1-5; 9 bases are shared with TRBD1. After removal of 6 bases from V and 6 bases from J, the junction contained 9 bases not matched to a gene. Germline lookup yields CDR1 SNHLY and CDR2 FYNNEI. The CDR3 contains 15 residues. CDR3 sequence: CASSEGQGVGQPQHF. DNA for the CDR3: TGTGCCAGCAGCGAGGGACAGGGAGTGGGTCAGCCCCAGCATTTT.

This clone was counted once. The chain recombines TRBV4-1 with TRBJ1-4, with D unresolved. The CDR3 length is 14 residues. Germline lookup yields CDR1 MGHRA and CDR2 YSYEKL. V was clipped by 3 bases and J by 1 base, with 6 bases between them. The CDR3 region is CASSQELTNEKLFF. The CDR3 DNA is TGCGCCAGCAGCCAGGAGTTAACTAATGAAAAACTGTTTTTT.

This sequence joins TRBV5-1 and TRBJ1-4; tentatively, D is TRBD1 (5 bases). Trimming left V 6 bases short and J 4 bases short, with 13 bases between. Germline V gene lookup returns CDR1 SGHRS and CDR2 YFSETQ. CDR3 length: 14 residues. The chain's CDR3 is CASTGDGHNEKLFF. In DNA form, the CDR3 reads TGCGCCAGCACCGGGGACGGACATAATGAAAAACTGTTTTTT.

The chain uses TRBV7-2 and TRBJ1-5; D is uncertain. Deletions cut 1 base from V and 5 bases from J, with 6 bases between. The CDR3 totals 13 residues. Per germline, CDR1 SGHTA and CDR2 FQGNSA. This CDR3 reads CASSLDGYQPQHF. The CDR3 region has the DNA TGTGCCAGCAGCTTAGATGGTTATCAGCCCCAGCATTTT.

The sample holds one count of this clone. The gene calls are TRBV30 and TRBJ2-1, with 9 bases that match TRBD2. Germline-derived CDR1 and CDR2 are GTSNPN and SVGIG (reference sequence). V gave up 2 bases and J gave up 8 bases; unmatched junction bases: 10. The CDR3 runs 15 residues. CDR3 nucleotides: TGTGCCTGGAGTCCCCTAGCGGGGTGGTTGGATGAGCAGTTCTTC. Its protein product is CAWSPLAGWLDEQFF.

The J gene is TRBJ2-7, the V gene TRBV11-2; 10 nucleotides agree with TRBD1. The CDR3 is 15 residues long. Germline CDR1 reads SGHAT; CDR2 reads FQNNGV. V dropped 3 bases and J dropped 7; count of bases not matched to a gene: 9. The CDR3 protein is CASSFGTGAPSEQYF. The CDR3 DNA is TGTGCCAGCAGCTTTGGGACAGGGGCTCCCTCTGAGCAGTACTTC.